One TCR beta chain is described in this entry. The CDR3 length is 14 residues. The V gene's germline CDR1 is KGHDR and CDR2 SFDVKD. Trimming left V 4 bases short and J 2 bases short, with 10 bases between. This sample stems from a study of blood T cell repertoires in COVID-19. Background on the study: The cDNA or gDNA used as material had been derived from T cells, B-cell-depleted T cells, or PBMCs.

TCRdb's copy holds only in-frame clones and misses some; the assay was immunoSEQ multiplex PCR. Here the sample spans about 99,000 clones, 84% being singletons. This TCR came from a man in his 70s with active or convalescent COVID-19. The chain links TRBV24-1 to TRBJ1-2, with D unresolved. Sequencing input: peripheral blood. The CDR3 is CATSDPRQNYGYTF. The CDR3 DNA sequence: TGTGCCACCAGTGACCCCAGACAAAACTATGGCTACACCTTC.